This T cell receptor beta chain was captured by sequencing in a study of T-cell memory formation after mild COVID-19. Study at large: The TCR clusters were mostly specific to one donor. Overall study results and limits: Memory cells collected pre-infection included some clones that later responded, suggesting cross-reactive memory joined. Balance between CD4 and CD8 was seen in clones contracting day 15 to 85, and a CD4+ lean was seen in later expanders. A second wave of clones peaked on day 37, and their SARS-CoV-2 specificity went unconfirmed.

V was trimmed by 1 base and J by 0 bases, leaving 16 bases between them. The CDR3 contains 16 residues. Germline V lookup: CDR1 DFQATT, CDR2 SNEGSKA (reference sequence). This clonotype has more than one count but fewer than ten. What it binds is unknown. Each CDR3 protein gets one entry after TCRdb re-called the 5' RACE reads with MiXCR. The data show 310,000 or so distinct CDR3 sequences, with more than 15% seen just once and around 23% held by the top ten. Sequencing was done on a sample of PBMCs or a T cell subset sorted from them (not recorded which). The chain joins TRBV20-1 to TRBJ2-7; possible D gene TRBD1, 6 bases. The TCR originated in a man between 18 and 35 years old who had mild COVID-19 (a few samples of this study predate the infection). Cell type and time point are not known. The CDR3 DNA follows: TGCAGTGCTAGAGGGGCCTTGGGACAAGCCTCCTACGAGCAGTACTTC. This sequence encodes CSARGALGQASYEQYF.